What follows describes a single TCR beta chain. The source of the sample is a study of T cells in Graves' hyperthyroidism and ophthalmopathy. The source material, RNA transcripts, was used to amplify TCR beta CDR3 regions. The HTBI primer set was used in a first-round RT-PCR of the TCR CDR3. Each CDR3 protein is one row after TCRdb ran MiXCR on the multiplex PCR reads. The repertoire has 550,000 to 800,000 distinct CDR3 sequences, around 15% of them found once; the top ten carry less than 20%. Using roughly 9.4 ml of fresh peripheral blood, PBMCs were prepared. CDR3 length equals 13 residues. The germline CDR1 and CDR2 sequences are DFQATT and SNEGSKA (reference sequence).

The sequence was obtained from a man aged 50-59 years with Graves' hyperthyroidism. This sequence joins TRBV20-1 and TRBJ1-5, with D unresolved. The sample was blood. The CDR3 DNA reads TGCGGCCTTGGCGGCTCGGGGTATCAGCCCCAGCATTTT. Encoded protein: CGLGGSGYQPQHF.